These 21 T cell receptor beta chains originate from one sample sequenced in a study of T cells in tuberculosis. Data came from immunoSEQ multiplex PCR; TCRdb stores just in-frame clones and leaves some out. The sample records more than 35,000 clones, 85% to 95% being singletons. Sequencing used PBMCs. These receptors were collected from a donor between 10 and 35 years old with latent tuberculosis or without tuberculosis infection. Some clones in this sample may be carry-over from other donors' samples.

This clone was seen a handful of times. This sample also contains other DNA sequences that code for the same CDR3. This chain joins TRBV2 and TRBJ1-2; 9 nucleotides match TRBD1. J gave up 4 bases and V 4 bases, and 4 bases lay outside the gene matches. Germline V lookup: CDR1 SNHLY, CDR2 FYNNEI. The CDR3 loop spans 14 amino acids. Here the CDR3 DNA reads TGTGCCAGCAGTGGAGACAGGGGGAGCTATGGCTACACCTTC. Protein sequence: CASSGDRGSYGYTF.

DNA for the CDR3: TGTGCCAGCTCATCCCTAGCGGGGGTCCAAGAGACCCAGTACTTC. Its translation: CASSSLAGVQETQYF. V gene TRBV18 combines with J gene TRBJ2-5; TRBD2 agrees at 10 bases. Losses at the gene ends were 5 bases for V and 1 base for J; bases not matched to a gene: 4. Germline lookup yields CDR1 KGHSH and CDR2 LQKENI. This CDR3 region has 15 residues.

The J gene is TRBJ2-2, the V gene TRBV29-1, with 8 bases lining up with TRBD1. CDR3 size: 13 residues. V shed 6 bases and J 3 bases; nucleotides not matched to a gene: 3. Per the germline V gene, CDR1 is SQVTM and CDR2 is ANQGSEA. In nucleotides, the CDR3 is TGCAGCGTGGAGACAGGGGACACCGGGGAGCTGTTTTTT. Its translation: CSVETGDTGELFF.

This chain links TRBV4-1 with TRBJ1-2, with 7 bases matching TRBD1. In germline, CDR1 is MGHRA, CDR2 YSYEKL. The CDR3 consists of 15 residues. J gave up 3 bases and V 2 bases, and 6 bases lay outside the gene matches. The CDR3 DNA reads TGCGCCAGCAGCCAATTTGGGGGACAGCACTATGGCTACACCTTC. Residues: CASSQFGGQHYGYTF.

The chain recombines TRBV5-6 with TRBJ2-3; weak D call: TRBD2 (5 bases). Trimming shortened V by 4 bases and J by 0 bases, and 12 bases separated the two germline ends. The CDR3 runs 15 residues. Germline CDR1 is SGHDT and CDR2 is YYEEEE. The DNA for the CDR3 is TGTGCCAGCAGCGCGGACTCCCCCAGCACAGATACGCAGTATTTT. It specifies CASSADSPSTDTQYF.

In this sample, this clone turned up once. This chain joins TRBV5-5 and TRBJ1-1; D possibly corresponds to TRBD1 (5 bases). The CDR3 sequence is 13 residues long. Deletions cut 2 bases from V and 8 bases from J, with 13 bases between. Looked up from germline, CDR1 is SGHKS and CDR2 is YYEKEE (reference sequence). The CDR3 here is CASSFADSREAFF. CDR3 nucleotide sequence: TGTGCCAGCAGCTTTGCAGACAGCCGAGAAGCTTTCTTT. The variable domain in full, with the rest retrieved from reference TRBV5-5 and TRBJ1-1, is DAGVTQSPTHLIKTRGQQVTLRCSPISGHKSVSWYQQVLGQGPQFIFQYYEKEERGRGNFPDRFSARQFPNYSSELNVNALLLGDSALYLCASSFADSREAFFGQGTRLTVV.

V gene TRBV30 combines with J gene TRBJ1-1, with 9 bases matching TRBD1. V lost 3 bases, J lost 8 bases, and 19 bases stayed unmatched. CDR3 length: 17 amino acids. Germline assignment: CDR1 GTSNPN and CDR2 SVGIG (reference sequence). The CDR3 coding sequence is TGTGCCTGGAGCCAGCCATTGGGGCACGTCGGACAGGGGGAAGCTTTCTTT. Residues: CAWSQPLGHVGQGEAFF.

This clone has a single count. V usage is TRBV7-2 and J usage is TRBJ1-2; tentatively, D is TRBD1 (6 bases). In germline, CDR1 is SGHTA, CDR2 FQGNSA. V lost 5 bases, J lost 0 bases, and 22 bases lay in between. The CDR3 loop spans 18 amino acids. CDR3 DNA sequence: TGTGCCAGCAGCACCCTGGAGGACAGCTATTCCTCTAACTATGGCTACACCTTC. Protein sequence: CASSTLEDSYSSNYGYTF.

CDR3 loop: CASSLDRAYEQYV. The CDR3 nucleotides read TGTGCCAGTAGCTTGGACAGGGCTTACGAGCAGTACGTC. The chain uses TRBV5-4 and TRBJ2-7; 8 nucleotides line up with TRBD1. The germline CDR1 and CDR2 sequences are SGHNT and YYREEE (reference sequence). This CDR3 has 13 amino acids.

The V gene is TRBV5-6, the J gene TRBJ2-3; D unclear. CDR3 length: 16 residues. V gave up 4 bases and J gave up 3 bases, with 18 bases separating them. Germline lookup yields CDR1 SGHDT and CDR2 YYEEEE. CDR3 sequence reads: CASSPQRLSWTDTQYF. The DNA for the CDR3 is TGTGCCAGCAGCCCCCAGCGCCTCAGTTGGACAGATACGCAGTATTTT.

This chain connects TRBV10-3 to TRBJ1-1, with TRBD1 as a possible D gene (5 bases). The CDR3 length is 14 residues. V was trimmed by 5 bases and J by 3 bases, leaving 13 bases between them. CDR1 ENHRY and CDR2 SYGVKD come from the germline V gene. CDR3 sequence (DNA): TGTGCCATCAGTAGAACAGGTGCAGACACTGAAGCTTTCTTT. Residues: CAISRTGADTEAFF.

The chain carries TRBV2 and TRBJ2-7; 7 bases agree with TRBD2. CDR3 size: 17 residues. Per germline, CDR1 SNHLY and CDR2 FYNNEI. V shed 4 bases, J shed 1 base, and the junction held 13 bases outside the gene matches. The CDR3 DNA is TGTGCCAGCAGTGGGACTAGAGTGGGGGGAACGTCCTACGAGCAGTACTTC. Its translation is CASSGTRVGGTSYEQYF. Full variable domain (remainder filled in from reference TRBV2 and TRBJ2-7): EPEVTQTPSHQVTQMGQEVILRCVPISNHLYFYWYRQILGQKVEFLVSFYNNEISEKSEIFDDQFSVERPDGSNFTLKIRSTKLEDSAMYFCASSGTRVGGTSYEQYFGPGTRLTVT.

This chain uses TRBV10-3 with TRBJ2-6, with 11 bases aligning to TRBD1. After removal of 6 bases from V and 0 bases from J, the junction contained 7 bases not matched to a gene. The V gene's germline CDR1 is ENHRY and CDR2 SYGVKD. CDR3 size: 18 residues. The CDR3 nucleotides are TGTGCCATCAGGGGACAGGGGGACGCTCTCTCTGGGGCCAACGTCCTGACTTTC. This encodes CAIRGQGDALSGANVLTF.

The J gene is TRBJ1-5, the V gene TRBV5-5; D call uncertain. V was trimmed by 0 bases and J by 6 bases, leaving 7 bases between them. Germline-derived CDR1 and CDR2 are SGHKS and YYEKEE (reference sequence). CDR3 length: 13 amino acids. The chain's CDR3 is CASSLGSVQPQHF. The CDR3 DNA sequence: TGTGCCAGCAGCTTGGGCAGCGTTCAGCCCCAGCATTTT.

This sequence joins TRBV28 and TRBJ1-1; 8 nucleotides match TRBD1. The V gene end was trimmed by 3 bases and the J gene end by 1 base; junction bases not matched to a gene: 10. Germline V gene lookup returns CDR1 MDHEN and CDR2 SYDVKM. This CDR3 region has 17 residues. CDR3: CASSFLRLGTGNTEAFF. For the CDR3, the DNA is TGTGCCAGCAGTTTTCTTCGTCTTGGGACAGGGAACACTGAAGCTTTCTTT. Complete variable domain (other parts from reference TRBV28 and TRBJ1-1): DVKVTQSSRYLVKRTGEKVFLECVQDMDHENMFWYRQDPGLGLRLIYFSYDVKMKEKGDIPEGYSVSREKKERFSLILESASTNQTSMYLCASSFLRLGTGNTEAFFGQGTRLTVV.

This clone was picked up a small number of times. The CDR3 region has the DNA TGTGCCAGCAGCTTAGGACAGGGTCTTAGCTATGGCTACACCTTC. It specifies CASSLGQGLSYGYTF. V gene TRBV11-2 combines with J gene TRBJ1-2; TRBD1 matches at 7 bases. The trim removed 1 base at V and 4 bases at J, leaving 6 bases unmatched. Germline V lookup: CDR1 SGHAT, CDR2 FQNNGV. The CDR3 runs 15 residues.

The chain employs TRBV27 and TRBJ1-2; TRBD1 aligns across 8 bases. The CDR3 has 14 residues. The germline V gene has CDR1 MNHEY and CDR2 SMNVEV (reference sequence). The trim removed 1 base at V and 7 bases at J, leaving 5 bases unmatched. The chain's CDR3 is CASSLYAGGAGYTF. The CDR3 bases are TGTGCCAGCAGTTTATACGCAGGGGGCGCTGGCTACACCTTC.

The sample holds one count of this clone. CDR3: CASSLDRDQPQHF. For the CDR3, the DNA is TGTGCCAGCAGCTTAGATCGGGATCAGCCCCAGCATTTT. The V and J genes are TRBV7-7 and TRBJ1-5; unclear D gene. Trimming removed 1 base from V and 5 bases from J, with 6 bases in between. Germline loops: CDR1 SSHAT, CDR2 FNYEAQ (reference sequence). The CDR3 length is 13 residues.

The chain uses TRBV12-2 and TRBJ2-5; no DNA check was done on the table's D call, TRBD2. TRBV12-2 is marked as a pseudogene. The CDR3 extends over 14 amino acids. The CDR3 region is CASRLEASKETQYF. DNA of the CDR3: TGTGCAAGTCGCTTAGAGGCTAGTAAAGAGACCCAGTACTTC.

Of note for this clone: Germline is not matched at one junction end, which may reflect a read error. The CDR3 sequence is CASSQVRDSHNEQFF. The CDR3 DNA follows: TGCGCCAGCAGCCAAGTTAGGGACTCCCACAATGAGCAGTTCTTC. The J gene is TRBJ2-1, the V gene TRBV4-3; a weak D match, TRBD2 (6 bases). The CDR3 length is 15 residues. Germline values: CDR1 LGHNA, CDR2 YSLEER.

This chain uses TRBV5-4 with TRBJ2-7; 10 nucleotides agree with TRBD1. V lost 5 bases and J lost 7; bases outside the gene matches: 6. Germline lookup yields CDR1 SGHNT and CDR2 YYREEE (reference sequence). The CDR3 loop spans 13 amino acids. This CDR3 reads CASSRQGADEQYF. DNA for the CDR3: TGTGCCAGCAGTCGACAGGGGGCTGATGAGCAGTACTTC. The full variable domain, with the rest looked up from reference TRBV5-4 and TRBJ2-7, is ETGVTQSPTHLIKTRGQQVTLRCSSQSGHNTVSWYQQALGQGPQFIFQYYREEENGRGNFPPRFSGLQFPNYSSELNVNALELDDSALYLCASSRQGADEQYFGPGTRLTVT.